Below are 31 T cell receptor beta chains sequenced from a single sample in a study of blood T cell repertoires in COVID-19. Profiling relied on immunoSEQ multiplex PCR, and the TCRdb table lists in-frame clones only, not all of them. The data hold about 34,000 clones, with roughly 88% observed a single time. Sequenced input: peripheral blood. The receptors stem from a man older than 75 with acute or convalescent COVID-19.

CDR3 DNA sequence: TGTGCCAGCAGTCCTACAGGGCACTCTGGAAACACCATATATTTT. Translating gives CASSPTGHSGNTIYF. The rearrangement links TRBV6-5 to TRBJ1-3; maybe TRBD1 (6 bases). The CDR3 loop spans 15 amino acids. The V gene's germline CDR1 is MNHEY and CDR2 SVGAGI. V was shortened by 5 bases and J by 0 bases, with 11 bases between the two germline ends.

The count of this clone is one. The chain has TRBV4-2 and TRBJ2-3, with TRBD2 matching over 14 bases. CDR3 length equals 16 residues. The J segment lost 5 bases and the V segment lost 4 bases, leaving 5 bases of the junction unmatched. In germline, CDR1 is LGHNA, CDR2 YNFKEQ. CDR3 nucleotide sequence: TGTGCCAGCAGCCGGGGACTAGCGGGGGCGGAAGATACGCAGTATTTT. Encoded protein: CASSRGLAGAEDTQYF.

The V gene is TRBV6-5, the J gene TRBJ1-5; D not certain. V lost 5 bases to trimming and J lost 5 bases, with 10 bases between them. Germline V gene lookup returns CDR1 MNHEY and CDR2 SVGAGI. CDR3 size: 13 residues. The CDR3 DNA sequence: TGTGCCAGCAGTCCCAGGTTAGATCAGCCCCAGCATTTT. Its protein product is CASSPRLDQPQHF.

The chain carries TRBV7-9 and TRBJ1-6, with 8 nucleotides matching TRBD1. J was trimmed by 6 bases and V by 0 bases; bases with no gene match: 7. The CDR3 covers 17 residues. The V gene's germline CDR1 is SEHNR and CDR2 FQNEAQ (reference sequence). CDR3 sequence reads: CASSLAGQGGSNSPLHF. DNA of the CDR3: TGTGCCAGCAGCTTAGCAGGACAGGGAGGAAGTAATTCACCCCTCCACTTT.

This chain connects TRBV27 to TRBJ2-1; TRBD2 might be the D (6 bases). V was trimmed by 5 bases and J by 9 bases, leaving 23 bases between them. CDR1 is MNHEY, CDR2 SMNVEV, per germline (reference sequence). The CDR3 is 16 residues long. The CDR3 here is CASSQPGLFVYGEQFF. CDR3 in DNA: TGTGCCAGCAGTCAACCGGGACTTTTCGTTTACGGTGAGCAGTTCTTC.

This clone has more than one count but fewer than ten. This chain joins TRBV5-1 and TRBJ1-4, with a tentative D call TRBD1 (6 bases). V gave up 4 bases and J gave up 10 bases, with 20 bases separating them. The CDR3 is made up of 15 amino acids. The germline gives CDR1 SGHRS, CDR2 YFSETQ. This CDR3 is CASSPDRLNGGKLFF. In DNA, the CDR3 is TGCGCCAGCAGCCCCGACAGGCTAAATGGTGGAAAACTGTTTTTT.

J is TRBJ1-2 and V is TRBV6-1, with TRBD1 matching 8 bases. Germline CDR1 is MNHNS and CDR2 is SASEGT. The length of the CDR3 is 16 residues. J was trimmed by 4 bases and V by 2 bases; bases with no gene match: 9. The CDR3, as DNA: TGTGCCAGCAGTGAATCGGACAGGGTATTAGCCTATGGCTACACCTTC. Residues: CASSESDRVLAYGYTF.

The CDR3 reads CASGAPLEERGGHNEQFF. Written as DNA, the CDR3 is TGTGCCAGCGGGGCCCCCCTGGAAGAGCGGGGTGGGCACAATGAGCAGTTCTTC. The chain uses TRBV28 and TRBJ2-1; 7 bases line up with TRBD2. The CDR3 sequence is 18 residues long. Germline V gene data show CDR1 as MDHEN and CDR2 as SYDVKM. V was pared by 8 bases and J by 5 bases, with 21 bases of the junction left unmatched.

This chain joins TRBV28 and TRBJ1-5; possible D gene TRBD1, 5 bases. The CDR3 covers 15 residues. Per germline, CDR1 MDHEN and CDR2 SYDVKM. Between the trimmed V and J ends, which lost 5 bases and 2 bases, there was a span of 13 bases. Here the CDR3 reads CASSLQGHGNQPQHF. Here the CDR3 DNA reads TGTGCCAGCAGTCTCCAGGGCCATGGCAATCAGCCCCAGCATTTT.

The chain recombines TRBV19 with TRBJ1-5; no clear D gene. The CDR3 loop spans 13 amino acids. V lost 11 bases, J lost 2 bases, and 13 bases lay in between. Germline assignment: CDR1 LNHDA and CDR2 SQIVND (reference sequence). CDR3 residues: CASQLGGNQPQHF. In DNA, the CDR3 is TGTGCCTCCCAGTTGGGAGGCAATCAGCCCCAGCATTTT.

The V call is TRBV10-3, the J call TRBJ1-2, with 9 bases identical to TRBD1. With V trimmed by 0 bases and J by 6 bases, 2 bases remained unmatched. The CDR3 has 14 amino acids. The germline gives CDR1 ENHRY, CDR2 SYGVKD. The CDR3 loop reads CAISESRDRDGYTF. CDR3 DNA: TGTGCCATCAGTGAGTCAAGGGACAGGGATGGCTACACCTTC.

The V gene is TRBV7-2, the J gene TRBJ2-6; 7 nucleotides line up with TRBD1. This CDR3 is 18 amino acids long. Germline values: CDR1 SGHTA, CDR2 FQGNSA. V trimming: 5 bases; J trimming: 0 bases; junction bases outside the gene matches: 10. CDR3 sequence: CASSPRTGQFSGANVLTF. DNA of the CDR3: TGTGCCAGCAGCCCCCGGACAGGCCAATTCTCTGGGGCCAACGTCCTGACTTTC. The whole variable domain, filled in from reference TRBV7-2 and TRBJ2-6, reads GAGVSQSPSNKVTEKGKDVELRCDPISGHTALYWYRQSLGQGLEFLIYFQGNSAPDKSGLPSDRFSAERTGGSVSTLTIQRTQQEDSAVYLCASSPRTGQFSGANVLTFGAGSRLTVL.

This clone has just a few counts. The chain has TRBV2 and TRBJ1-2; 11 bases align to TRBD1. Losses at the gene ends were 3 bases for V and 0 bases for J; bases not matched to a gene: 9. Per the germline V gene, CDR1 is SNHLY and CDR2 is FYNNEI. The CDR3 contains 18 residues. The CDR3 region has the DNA TGTGCCAGCAGTGAGTCCGGGACAGGGGGTCCCGCTAACTATGGCTACACCTTC. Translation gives CASSESGTGGPANYGYTF.

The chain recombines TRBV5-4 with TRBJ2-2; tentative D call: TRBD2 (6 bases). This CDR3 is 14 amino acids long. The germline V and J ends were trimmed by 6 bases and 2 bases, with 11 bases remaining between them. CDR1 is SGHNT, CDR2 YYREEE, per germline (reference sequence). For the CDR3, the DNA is TGTGCCAGCAACGCCGGGAGAAACACCGGGGAGCTGTTTTTT. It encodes CASNAGRNTGELFF.

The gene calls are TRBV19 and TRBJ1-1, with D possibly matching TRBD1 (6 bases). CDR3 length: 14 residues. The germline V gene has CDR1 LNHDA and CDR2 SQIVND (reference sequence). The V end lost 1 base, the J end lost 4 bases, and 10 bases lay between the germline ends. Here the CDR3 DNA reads TGTGCCAGTAGTATAGCTGTACAGGGCACTGAAGCTTTCTTT. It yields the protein CASSIAVQGTEAFF.

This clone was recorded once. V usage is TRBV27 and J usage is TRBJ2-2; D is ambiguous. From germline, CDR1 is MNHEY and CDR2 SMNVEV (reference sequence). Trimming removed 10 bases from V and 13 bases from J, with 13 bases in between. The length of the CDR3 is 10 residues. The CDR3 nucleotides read TGTGCCACCAATGAGCCCGGGCTGTTTTTT. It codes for CATNEPGLFF.

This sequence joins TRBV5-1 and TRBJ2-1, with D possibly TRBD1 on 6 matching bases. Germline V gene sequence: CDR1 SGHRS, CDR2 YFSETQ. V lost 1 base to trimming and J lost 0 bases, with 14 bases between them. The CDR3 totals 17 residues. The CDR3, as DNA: TGCGCCAGCAGCTTGTCATTACAGGGCCACTCCTACAATGAGCAGTTCTTC. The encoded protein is CASSLSLQGHSYNEQFF.

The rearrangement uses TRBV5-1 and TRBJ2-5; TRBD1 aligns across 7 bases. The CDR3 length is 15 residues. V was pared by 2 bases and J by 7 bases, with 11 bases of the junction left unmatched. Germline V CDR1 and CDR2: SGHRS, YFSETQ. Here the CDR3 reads CASSFGDRGLGTQYF. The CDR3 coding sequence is TGCGCCAGCAGCTTCGGGGACAGAGGCCTAGGGACCCAGTACTTC.

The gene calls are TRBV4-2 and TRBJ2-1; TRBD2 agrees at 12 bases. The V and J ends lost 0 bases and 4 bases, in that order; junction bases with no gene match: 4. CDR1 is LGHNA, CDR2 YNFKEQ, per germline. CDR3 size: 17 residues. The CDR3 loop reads CASSQDLLAGGYNEQFF. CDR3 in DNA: TGTGCCAGCAGCCAAGATCTACTAGCGGGGGGATACAATGAGCAGTTCTTC.

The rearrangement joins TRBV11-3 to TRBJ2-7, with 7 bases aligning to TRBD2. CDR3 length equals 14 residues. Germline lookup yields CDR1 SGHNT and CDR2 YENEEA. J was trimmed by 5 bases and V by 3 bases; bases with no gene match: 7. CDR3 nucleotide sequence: TGTGCCAGCAGCTTGGTGGGAGGGAGGAACGAGCAGTACTTC. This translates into CASSLVGGRNEQYF.

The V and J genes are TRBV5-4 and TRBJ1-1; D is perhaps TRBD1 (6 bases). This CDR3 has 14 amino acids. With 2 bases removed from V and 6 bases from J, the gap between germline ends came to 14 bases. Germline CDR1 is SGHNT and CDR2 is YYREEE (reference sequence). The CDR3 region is CASSFDRLPSEAFF. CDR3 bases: TGTGCCAGCAGCTTCGACAGGCTGCCTTCTGAAGCTTTCTTT.

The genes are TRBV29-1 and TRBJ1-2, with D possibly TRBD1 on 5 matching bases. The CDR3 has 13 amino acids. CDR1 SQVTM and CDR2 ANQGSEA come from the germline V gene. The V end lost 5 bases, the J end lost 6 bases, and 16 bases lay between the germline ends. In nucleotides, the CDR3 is TGCAGCGTTTCCCAGGGAGGGACCAATGGCTACACCTTC. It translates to CSVSQGGTNGYTF.

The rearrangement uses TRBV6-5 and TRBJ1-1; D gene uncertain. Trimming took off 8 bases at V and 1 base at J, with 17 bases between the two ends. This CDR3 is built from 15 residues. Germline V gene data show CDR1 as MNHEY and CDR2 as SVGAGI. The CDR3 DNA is TGTGCCAGCCTCCCCTGGGCAGCTTCGAACACTGAAGCTTTCTTT. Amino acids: CASLPWAASNTEAFF.

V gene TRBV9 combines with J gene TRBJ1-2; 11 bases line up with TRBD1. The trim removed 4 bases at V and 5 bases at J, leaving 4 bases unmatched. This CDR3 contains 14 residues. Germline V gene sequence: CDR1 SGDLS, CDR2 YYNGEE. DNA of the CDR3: TGTGCCAGCAGCCCTGGGGACAGGGGGTATGGCTACACCTTC. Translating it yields CASSPGDRGYGYTF.

The CDR3 bases are TGTGCCAGCAGTTTGAGAGTAGCGGGGGTGGGTACGGCCAAAAACATTCAGTACTTC. Residues: CASSLRVAGVGTAKNIQYF. The chain recombines TRBV27 with TRBJ2-4, with 9 bases identical to TRBD2. V was pared by 3 bases and J by 1 base, with 13 bases of the junction left unmatched. This CDR3 region has 19 residues. Germline-derived CDR1 and CDR2 are MNHEY and SMNVEV (reference sequence).

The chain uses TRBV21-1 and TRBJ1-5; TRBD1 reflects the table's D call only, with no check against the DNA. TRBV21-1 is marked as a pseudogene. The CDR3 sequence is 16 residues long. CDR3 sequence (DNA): TGTGCCAGCAGAAAAGACGGACAGGGAGGCAATCAGCCCCAGCATTTT. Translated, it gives CASRKDGQGGNQPQHF.

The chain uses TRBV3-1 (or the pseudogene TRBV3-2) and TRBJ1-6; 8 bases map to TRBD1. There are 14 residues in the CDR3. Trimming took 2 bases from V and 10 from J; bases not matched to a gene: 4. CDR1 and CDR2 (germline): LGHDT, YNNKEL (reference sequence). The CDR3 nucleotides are TGTGCCAGCAGCCAACCGGACAGGGACTCACCCCTCCACTTT. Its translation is CASSQPDRDSPLHF.

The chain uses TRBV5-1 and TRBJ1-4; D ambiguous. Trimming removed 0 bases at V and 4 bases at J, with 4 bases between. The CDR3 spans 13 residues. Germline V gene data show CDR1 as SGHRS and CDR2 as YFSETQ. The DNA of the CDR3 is TGCGCCAGCAGCTTGGCCTATAATGAAAAACTGTTTTTT. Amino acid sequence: CASSLAYNEKLFF.

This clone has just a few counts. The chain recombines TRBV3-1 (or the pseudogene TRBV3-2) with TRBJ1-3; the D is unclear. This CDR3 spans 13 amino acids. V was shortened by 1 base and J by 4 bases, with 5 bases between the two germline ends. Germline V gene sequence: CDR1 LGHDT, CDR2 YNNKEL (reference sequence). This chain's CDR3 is CASSQVEGNTIYF. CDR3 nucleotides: TGTGCCAGCAGCCAAGTTGAGGGAAACACCATATATTTT.

CDR3 loop: CSVEMGVETGPYEQYF. CDR3 nucleotide sequence: TGCAGCGTTGAGATGGGGGTTGAGACAGGGCCCTACGAGCAGTACTTC. The rearrangement uses TRBV29-1 and TRBJ2-7, with 7 bases lining up with TRBD1. Germline CDR1 is SQVTM and CDR2 is ANQGSEA. The CDR3 loop spans 16 amino acids. Losses at the gene ends were 3 bases for V and 2 bases for J; bases not matched to a gene: 13.

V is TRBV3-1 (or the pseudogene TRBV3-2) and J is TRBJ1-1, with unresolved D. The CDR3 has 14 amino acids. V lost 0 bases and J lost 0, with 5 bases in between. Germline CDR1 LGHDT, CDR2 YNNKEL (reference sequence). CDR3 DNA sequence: TGTGCCAGCAGCCAAGATCTTTTGAACACTGAAGCTTTCTTT. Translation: CASSQDLLNTEAFF.